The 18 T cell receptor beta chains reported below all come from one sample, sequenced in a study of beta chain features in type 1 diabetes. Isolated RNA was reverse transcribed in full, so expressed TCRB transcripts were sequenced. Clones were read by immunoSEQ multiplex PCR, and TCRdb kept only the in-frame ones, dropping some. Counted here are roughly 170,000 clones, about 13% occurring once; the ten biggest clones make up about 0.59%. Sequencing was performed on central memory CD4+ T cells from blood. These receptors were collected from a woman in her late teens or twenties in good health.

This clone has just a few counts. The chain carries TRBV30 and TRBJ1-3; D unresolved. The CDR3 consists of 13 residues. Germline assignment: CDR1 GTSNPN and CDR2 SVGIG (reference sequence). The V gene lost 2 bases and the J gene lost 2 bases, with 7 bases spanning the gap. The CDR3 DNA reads TGTGCCTGGAGTCCGGGGACTGGAAACACCATATATTTT. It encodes CAWSPGTGNTIYF.

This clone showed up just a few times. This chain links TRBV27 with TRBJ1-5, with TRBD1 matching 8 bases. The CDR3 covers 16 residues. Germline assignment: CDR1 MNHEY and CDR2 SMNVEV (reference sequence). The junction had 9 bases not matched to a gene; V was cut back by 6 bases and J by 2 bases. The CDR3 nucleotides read TGTGCCAGCAGCCCTCAGGGGGCTCTTGGCAATCAGCCCCAGCATTTT. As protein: CASSPQGALGNQPQHF.

This CDR3 reads CASSLVGDRDHEQYF. CDR3 DNA sequence: TGTGCCAGCAGCTTGGTTGGAGACAGGGACCACGAGCAGTACTTC. The chain recombines TRBV5-6 with TRBJ2-7; 7 bases match TRBD1. V was clipped by 0 bases and J by 5 bases; unmatched bases: 8. Germline CDR1 SGHDT, CDR2 YYEEEE. This CDR3 has 15 residues.

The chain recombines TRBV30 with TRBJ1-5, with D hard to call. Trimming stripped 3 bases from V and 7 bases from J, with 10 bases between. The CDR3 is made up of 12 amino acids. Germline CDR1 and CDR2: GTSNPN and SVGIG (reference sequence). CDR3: CAWSSPGQPQHF. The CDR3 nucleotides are TGTGCCTGGAGCTCCCCCGGGCAGCCCCAGCATTTT.

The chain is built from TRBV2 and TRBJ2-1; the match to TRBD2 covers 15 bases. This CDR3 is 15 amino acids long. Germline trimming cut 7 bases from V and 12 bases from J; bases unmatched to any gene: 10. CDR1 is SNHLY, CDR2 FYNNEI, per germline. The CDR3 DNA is TGTGCCAGCAAAACCGGGACTAGCGGGGGGTTGGGGCAGTTCTTC. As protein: CASKTGTSGGLGQFF.

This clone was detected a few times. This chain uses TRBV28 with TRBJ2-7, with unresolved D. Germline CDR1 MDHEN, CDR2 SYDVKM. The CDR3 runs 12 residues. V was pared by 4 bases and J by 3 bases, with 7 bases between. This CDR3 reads CASSSELYEQYF. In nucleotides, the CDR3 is TGTGCCAGCAGTTCCGAGCTCTACGAGCAGTACTTC. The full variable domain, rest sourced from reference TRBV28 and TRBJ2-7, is DVKVTQSSRYLVKRTGEKVFLECVQDMDHENMFWYRQDPGLGLRLIYFSYDVKMKEKGDIPEGYSVSREKKERFSLILESASTNQTSMYLCASSSELYEQYFGPGTRLTVT.

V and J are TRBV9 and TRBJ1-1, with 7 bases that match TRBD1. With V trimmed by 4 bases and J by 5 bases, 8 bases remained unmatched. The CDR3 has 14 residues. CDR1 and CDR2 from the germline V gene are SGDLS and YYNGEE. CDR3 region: CASSRGTAATEAFF. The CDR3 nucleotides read TGTGCCAGCAGCAGGGGGACAGCAGCAACTGAAGCTTTCTTT.

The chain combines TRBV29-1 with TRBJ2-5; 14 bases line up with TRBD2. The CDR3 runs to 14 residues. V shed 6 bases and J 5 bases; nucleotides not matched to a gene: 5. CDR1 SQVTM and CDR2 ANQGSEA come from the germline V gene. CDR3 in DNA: TGCAGCGTCATGACTAGCGGGGGGGTGGAGACCCAGTACTTC. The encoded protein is CSVMTSGGVETQYF.

The CDR3 DNA sequence: TGTGCCAGCAGCTTAGGGGTGAGCGGGTCCTACAATGAGCAGTTCTTC. As protein: CASSLGVSGSYNEQFF. The chain is built from TRBV7-6 and TRBJ2-1; D might be TRBD2 (6 bases). Trimming cost V 1 base and J 1 base, with 11 bases left between them. The CDR3 length is 16 residues. Germline values: CDR1 SGHVS, CDR2 FNYEAQ.

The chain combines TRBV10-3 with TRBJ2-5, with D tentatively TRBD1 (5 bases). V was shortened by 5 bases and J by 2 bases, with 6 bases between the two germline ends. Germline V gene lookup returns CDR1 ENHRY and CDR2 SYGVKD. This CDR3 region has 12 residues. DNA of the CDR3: TGTGCCATCAGTCGACAGCAAGAGACCCAGTACTTC. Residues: CAISRQQETQYF.

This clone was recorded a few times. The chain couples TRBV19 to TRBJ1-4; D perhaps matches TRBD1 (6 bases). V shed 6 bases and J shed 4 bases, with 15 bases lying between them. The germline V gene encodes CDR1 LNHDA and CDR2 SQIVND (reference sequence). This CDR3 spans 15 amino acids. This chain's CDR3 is CASRAADRRNEKLFF. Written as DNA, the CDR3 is TGTGCCAGTAGGGCCGCGGACAGACGTAATGAAAAACTGTTTTTT. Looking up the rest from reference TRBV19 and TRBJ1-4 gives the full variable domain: DGGITQSPKYLFRKEGQNVTLSCEQNLNHDAMYWYRQDPGQGLRLIYYSQIVNDFQKGDIAEGYSVSREKKESFPLTVTSAQKNPTAFYLCASRAADRRNEKLFFGSGTQLSVL.

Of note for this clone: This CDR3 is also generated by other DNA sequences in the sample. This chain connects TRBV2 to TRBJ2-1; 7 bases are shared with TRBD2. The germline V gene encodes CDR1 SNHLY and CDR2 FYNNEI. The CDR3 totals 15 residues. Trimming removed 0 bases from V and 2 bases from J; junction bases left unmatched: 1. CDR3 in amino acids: CASSEAGGTYNEQFF. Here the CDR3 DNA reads TGTGCCAGCAGTGAAGCGGGAGGGACCTACAATGAGCAGTTCTTC.

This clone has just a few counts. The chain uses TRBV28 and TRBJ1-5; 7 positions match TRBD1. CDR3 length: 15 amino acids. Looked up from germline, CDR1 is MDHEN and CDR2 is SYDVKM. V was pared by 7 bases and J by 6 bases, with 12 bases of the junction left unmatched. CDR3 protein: CASTPGQLILQPQHF. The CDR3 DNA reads TGTGCCAGCACCCCGGGACAGCTCATCCTTCAGCCCCAGCATTTT.

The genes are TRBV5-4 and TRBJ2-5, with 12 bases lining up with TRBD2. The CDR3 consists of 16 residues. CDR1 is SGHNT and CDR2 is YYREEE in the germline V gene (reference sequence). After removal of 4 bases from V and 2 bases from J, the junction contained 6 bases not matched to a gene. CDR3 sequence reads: CASSVGLAGKQETQYF. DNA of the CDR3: TGTGCCAGCAGCGTCGGACTAGCGGGGAAACAAGAGACCCAGTACTTC. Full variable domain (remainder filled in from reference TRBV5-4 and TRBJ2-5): ETGVTQSPTHLIKTRGQQVTLRCSSQSGHNTVSWYQQALGQGPQFIFQYYREEENGRGNFPPRFSGLQFPNYSSELNVNALELDDSALYLCASSVGLAGKQETQYFGPGTRLLVL.

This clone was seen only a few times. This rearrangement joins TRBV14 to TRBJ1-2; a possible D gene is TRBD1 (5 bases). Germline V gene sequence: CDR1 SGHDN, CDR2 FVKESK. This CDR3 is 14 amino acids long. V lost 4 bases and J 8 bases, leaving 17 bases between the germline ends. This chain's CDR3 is CASSPRTSFFGYTF. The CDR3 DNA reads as TGTGCCAGCAGCCCCCGGACATCCTTTTTCGGCTACACCTTC.

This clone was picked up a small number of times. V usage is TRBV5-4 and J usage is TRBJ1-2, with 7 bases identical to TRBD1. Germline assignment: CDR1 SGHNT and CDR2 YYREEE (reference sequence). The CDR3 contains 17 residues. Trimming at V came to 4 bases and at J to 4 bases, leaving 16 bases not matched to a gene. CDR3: CASSPGTAIPLRYGYTF. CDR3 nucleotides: TGTGCCAGCAGCCCGGGGACAGCCATCCCTCTCCGCTATGGCTACACCTTC.

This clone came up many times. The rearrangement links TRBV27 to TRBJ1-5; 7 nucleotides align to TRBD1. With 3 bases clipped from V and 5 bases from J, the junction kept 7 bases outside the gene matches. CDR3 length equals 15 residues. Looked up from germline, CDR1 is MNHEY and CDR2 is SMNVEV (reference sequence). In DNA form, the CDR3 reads TGTGCCAGCAGTTTTTCAACAGGGGCTCATCAGCCCCAGCATTTT. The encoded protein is CASSFSTGAHQPQHF.

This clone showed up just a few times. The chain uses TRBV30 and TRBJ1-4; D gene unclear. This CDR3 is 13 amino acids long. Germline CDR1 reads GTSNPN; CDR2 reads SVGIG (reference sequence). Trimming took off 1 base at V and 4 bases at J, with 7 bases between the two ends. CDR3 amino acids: CAWSGSVNEKLFF. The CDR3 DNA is TGTGCCTGGAGTGGGTCAGTTAATGAAAAACTGTTTTTT.